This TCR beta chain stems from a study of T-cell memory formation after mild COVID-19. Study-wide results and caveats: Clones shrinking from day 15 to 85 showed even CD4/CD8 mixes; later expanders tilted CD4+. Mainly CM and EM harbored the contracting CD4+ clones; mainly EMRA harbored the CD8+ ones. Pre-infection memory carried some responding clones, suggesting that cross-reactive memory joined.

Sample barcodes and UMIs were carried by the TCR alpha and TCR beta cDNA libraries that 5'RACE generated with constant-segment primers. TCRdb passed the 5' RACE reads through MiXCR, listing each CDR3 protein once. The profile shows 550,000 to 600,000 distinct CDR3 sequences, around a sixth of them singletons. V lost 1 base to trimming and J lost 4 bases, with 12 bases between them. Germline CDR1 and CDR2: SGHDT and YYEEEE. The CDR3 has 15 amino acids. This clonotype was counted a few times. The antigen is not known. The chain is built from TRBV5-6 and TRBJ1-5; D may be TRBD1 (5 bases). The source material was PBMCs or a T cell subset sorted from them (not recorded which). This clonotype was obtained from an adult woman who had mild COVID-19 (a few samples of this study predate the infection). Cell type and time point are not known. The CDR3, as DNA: TGTGCCAGCAGCTTGTTAGTCAGGGAGAATCAGCCCCAGCATTTT. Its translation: CASSLLVRENQPQHF.